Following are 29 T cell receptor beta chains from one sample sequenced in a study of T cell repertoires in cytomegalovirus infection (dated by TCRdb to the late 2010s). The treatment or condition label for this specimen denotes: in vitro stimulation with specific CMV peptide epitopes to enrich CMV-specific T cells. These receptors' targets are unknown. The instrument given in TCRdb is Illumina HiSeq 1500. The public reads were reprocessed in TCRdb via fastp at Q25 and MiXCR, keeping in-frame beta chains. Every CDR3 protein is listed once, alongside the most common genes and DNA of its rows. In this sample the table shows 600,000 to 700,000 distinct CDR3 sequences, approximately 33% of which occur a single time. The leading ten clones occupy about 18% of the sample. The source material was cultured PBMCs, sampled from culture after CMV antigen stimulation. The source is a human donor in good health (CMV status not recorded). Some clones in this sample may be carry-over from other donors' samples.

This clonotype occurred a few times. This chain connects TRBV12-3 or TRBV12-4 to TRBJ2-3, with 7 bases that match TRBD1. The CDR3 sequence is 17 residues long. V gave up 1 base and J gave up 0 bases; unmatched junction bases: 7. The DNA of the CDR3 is TGTGCCAGCAGTTTAGTAGGGACAGAGGCTAGCACAGATACGCAGTATTTT. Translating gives CASSLVGTEASTDTQYF.

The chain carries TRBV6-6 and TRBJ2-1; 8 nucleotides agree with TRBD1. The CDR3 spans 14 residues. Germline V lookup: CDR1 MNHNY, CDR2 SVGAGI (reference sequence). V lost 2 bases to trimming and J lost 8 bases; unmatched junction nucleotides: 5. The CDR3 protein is CASSYRDRRDEQFF. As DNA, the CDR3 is TGTGCCAGCAGTTACCGGGACAGGCGGGATGAGCAGTTCTTC.

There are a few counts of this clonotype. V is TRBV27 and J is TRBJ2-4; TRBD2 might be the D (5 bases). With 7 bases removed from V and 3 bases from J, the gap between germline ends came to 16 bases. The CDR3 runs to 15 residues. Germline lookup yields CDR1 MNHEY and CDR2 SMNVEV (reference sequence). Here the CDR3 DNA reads TGTGCCAGCATGAGGTTCACAGAGGGCAAAAACATTCAGTACTTC. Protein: CASMRFTEGKNIQYF.

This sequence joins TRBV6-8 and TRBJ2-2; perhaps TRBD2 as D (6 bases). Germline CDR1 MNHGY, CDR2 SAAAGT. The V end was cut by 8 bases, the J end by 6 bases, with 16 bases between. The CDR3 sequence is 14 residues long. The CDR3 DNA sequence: TGTGCCAGCGGTCGCCGGGACTCCTCCGGGGAGCTGTTTTTT. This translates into CASGRRDSSGELFF.

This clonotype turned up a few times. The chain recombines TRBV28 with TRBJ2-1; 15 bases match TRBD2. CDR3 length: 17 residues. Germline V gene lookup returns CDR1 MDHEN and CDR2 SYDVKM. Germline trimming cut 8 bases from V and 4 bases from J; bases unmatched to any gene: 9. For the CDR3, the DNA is TGTGCCAGCGGGGGGGGGGGACTAGCGGGGGGATACAATGAGCAGTTCTTC. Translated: CASGGGGLAGGYNEQFF.

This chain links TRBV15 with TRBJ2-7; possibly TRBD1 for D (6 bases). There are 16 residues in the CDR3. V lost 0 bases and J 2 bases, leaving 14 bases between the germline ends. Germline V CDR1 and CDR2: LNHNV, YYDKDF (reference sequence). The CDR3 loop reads CATSREGMGATYEQYF. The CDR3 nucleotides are TGTGCCACCAGCAGAGAGGGGATGGGGGCAACCTACGAGCAGTACTTC.

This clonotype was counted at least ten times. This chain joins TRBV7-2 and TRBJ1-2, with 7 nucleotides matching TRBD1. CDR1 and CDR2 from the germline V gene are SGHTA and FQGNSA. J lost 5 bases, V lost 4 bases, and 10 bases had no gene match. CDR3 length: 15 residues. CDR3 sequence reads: CASSYRQGIGYGYTF. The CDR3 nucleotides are TGTGCCAGCAGCTACCGACAGGGAATCGGGTATGGCTACACCTTC.

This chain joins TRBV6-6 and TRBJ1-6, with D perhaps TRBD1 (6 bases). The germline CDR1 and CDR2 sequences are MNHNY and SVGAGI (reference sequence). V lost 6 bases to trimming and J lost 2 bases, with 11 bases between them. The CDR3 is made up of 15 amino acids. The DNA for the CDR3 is TGTGCCAGCAGCGCTGACAGGCCCTATAATTCACCCCTCCACTTT. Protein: CASSADRPYNSPLHF.

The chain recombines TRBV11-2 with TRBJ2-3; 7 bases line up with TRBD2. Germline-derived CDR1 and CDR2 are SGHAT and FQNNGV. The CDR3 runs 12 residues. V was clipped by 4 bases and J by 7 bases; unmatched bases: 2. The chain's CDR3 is CASSSSGNTQYF. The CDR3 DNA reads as TGTGCCAGCAGCTCCAGCGGGAATACGCAGTATTTT.

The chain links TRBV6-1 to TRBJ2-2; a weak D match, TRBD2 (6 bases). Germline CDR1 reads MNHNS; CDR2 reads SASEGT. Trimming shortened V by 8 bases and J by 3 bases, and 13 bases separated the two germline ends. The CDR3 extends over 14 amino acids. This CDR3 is CASSRRGYTGELFF. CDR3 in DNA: TGTGCCAGCTCGAGGCGGGGCTACACCGGGGAGCTGTTTTTT.

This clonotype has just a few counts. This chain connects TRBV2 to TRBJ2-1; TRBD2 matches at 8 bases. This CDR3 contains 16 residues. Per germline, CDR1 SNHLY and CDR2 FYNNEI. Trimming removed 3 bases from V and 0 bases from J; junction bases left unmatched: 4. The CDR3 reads CASSERLAFSYNEQFF. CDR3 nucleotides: TGTGCCAGCAGTGAGAGACTAGCGTTCTCCTACAATGAGCAGTTCTTC.

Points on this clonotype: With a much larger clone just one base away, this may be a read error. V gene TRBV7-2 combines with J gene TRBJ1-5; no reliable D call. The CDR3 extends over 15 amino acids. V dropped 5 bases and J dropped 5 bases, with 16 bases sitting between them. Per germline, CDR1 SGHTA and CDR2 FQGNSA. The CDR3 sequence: CASSPGSRYYQPQHF. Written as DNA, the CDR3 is TGTGCCAGCAGCCCGGGGAGTAGGTACTATCAGCCCCAGCATTTT. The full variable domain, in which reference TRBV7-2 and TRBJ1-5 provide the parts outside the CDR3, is GAGVSQSPSNKVTEKGKDVELRCDPISGHTALYWYRQSLGQGLEFLIYFQGNSAPDKSGLPSDRFSAERTGGSVSTLTIQRTQQEDSAVYLCASSPGSRYYQPQHFGDGTRLSIL.

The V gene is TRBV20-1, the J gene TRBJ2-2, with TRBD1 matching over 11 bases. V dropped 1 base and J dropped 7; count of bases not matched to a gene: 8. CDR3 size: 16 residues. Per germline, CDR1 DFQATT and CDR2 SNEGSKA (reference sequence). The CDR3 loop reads CSARVRDRGKVGELFF. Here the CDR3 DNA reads TGCAGTGCTAGAGTCCGGGACAGGGGGAAGGTCGGGGAGCTGTTTTTT.

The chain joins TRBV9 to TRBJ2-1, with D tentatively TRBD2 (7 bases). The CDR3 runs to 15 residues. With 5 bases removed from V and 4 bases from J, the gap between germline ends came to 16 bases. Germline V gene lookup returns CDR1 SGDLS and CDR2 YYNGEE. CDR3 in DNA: TGTGCCAGCAGGGTGAGGGGGAGGGCATACAATGAGCAGTTCTTC. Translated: CASRVRGRAYNEQFF.

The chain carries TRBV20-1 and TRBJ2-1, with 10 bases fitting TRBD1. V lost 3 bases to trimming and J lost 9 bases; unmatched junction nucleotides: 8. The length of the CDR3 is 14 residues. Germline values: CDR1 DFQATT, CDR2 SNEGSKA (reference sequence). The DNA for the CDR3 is TGCAGTGCTAGTTGGGGACAGGGGAGGGGTGAGCAGTTCTTC. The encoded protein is CSASWGQGRGEQFF.

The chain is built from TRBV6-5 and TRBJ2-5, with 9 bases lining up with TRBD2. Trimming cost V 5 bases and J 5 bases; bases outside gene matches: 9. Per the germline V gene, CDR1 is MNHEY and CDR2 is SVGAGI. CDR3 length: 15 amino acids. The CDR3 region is CASSGISGGLETQYF. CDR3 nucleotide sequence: TGTGCCAGCAGTGGCATAAGCGGGGGGTTGGAGACCCAGTACTTC.

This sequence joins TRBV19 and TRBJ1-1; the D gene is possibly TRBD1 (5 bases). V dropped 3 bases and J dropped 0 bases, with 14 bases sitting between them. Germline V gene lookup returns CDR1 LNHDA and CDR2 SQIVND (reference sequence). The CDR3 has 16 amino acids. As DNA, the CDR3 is TGTGCCAGTAGTATTCTTGATCCAGGGCTGAACACTGAAGCTTTCTTT. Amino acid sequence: CASSILDPGLNTEAFF.

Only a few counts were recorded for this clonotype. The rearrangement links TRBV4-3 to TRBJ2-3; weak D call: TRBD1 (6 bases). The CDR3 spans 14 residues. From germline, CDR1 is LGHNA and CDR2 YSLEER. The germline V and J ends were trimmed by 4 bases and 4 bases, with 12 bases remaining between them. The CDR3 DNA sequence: TGCGCCAGCAGCCGGCGGGCAGGGGCAGATACGCAGTATTTT. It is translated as CASSRRAGADTQYF.

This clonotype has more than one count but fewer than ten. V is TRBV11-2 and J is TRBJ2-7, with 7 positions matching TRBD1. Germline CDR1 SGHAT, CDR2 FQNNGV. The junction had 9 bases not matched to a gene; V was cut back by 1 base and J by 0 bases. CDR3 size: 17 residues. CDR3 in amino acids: CASSLVGWGQISYEQYF. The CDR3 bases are TGTGCCAGCAGCTTAGTCGGGTGGGGACAGATCTCCTACGAGCAGTACTTC.

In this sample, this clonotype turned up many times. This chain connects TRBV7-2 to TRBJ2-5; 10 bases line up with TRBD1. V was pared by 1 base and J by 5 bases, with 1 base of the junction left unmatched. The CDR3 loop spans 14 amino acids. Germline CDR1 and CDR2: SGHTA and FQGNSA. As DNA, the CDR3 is TGTGCCAGCAGCTTAGGGGGACAGGGGGAGACCCAGTACTTC. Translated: CASSLGGQGETQYF. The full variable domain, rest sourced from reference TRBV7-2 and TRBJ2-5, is GAGVSQSPSNKVTEKGKDVELRCDPISGHTALYWYRQSLGQGLEFLIYFQGNSAPDKSGLPSDRFSAERTGGSVSTLTIQRTQQEDSAVYLCASSLGGQGETQYFGPGTRLLVL.

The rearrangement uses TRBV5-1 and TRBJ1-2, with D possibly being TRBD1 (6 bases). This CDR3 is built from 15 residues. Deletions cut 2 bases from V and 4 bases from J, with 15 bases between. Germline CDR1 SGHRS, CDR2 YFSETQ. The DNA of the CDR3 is TGCGCCAGCAGCTTTGGAGGGGGAGTCGGCTATGGCTACACCTTC. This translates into CASSFGGGVGYGYTF. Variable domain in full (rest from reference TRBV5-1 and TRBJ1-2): KAGVTQTPRYLIKTRGQQVTLSCSPISGHRSVSWYQQTPGQGLQFLFEYFSETQRNKGNFPGRFSGRQFSNSRSEMNVSTLELGDSALYLCASSFGGGVGYGYTFGSGTRLTVV.

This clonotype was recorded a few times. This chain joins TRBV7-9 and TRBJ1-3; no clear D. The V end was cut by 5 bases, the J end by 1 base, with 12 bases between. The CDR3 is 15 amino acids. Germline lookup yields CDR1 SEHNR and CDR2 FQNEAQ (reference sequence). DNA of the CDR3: TGTGCCAGCAGCCCTACCGGCCCTTCTGGAAACACCATATATTTT. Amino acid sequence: CASSPTGPSGNTIYF.

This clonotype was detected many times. The CDR3: CASSHPPRTEQYF. The CDR3 nucleotides are TGTGCCAGCAGCCACCCCCCCAGGACAGAGCAGTACTTC. The rearrangement links TRBV7-2 to TRBJ2-7, with D perhaps matching TRBD1 (5 bases). Germline V CDR1 and CDR2: SGHTA, FQGNSA. Trimming stripped 5 bases from V and 7 bases from J, with 15 bases between. The CDR3 covers 13 residues.

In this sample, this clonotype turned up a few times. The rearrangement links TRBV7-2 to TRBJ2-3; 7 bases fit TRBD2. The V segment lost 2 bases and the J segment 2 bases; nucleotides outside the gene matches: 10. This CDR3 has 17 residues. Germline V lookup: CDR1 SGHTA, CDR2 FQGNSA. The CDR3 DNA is TGTGCCAGCAGCTTACGAGGCGGGGGACCCCTCACAGATACGCAGTATTTT. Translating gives CASSLRGGGPLTDTQYF.

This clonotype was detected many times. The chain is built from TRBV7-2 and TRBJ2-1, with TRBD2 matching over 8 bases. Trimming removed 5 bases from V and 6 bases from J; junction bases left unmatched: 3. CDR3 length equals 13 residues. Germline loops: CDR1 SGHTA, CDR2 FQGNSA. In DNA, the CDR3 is TGTGCCAGCAGCACGGGACTAGTCAATGAGCAGTTCTTC. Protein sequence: CASSTGLVNEQFF.

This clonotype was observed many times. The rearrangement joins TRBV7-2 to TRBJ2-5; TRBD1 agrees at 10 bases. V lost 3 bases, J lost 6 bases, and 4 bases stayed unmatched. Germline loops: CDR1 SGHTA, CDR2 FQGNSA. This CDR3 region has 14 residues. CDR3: CASSLRQGAQTQYF. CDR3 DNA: TGTGCCAGCAGCTTGAGACAGGGGGCGCAGACCCAGTACTTC.

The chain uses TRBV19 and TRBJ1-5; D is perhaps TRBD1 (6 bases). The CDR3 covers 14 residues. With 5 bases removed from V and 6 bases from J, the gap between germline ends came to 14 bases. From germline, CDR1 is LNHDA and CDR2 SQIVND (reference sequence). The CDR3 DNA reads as TGTGCCAGTAGTCCCCGGGAGGGGGGTCAGCCCCAGCATTTT. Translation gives CASSPREGGQPQHF.

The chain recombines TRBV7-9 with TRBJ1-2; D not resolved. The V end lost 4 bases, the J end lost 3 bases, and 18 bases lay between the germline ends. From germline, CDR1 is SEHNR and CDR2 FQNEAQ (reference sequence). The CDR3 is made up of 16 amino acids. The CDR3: CASSSGRSAADYGYTF. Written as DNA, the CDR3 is TGTGCCAGCAGCTCCGGCAGATCCGCAGCGGACTATGGCTACACCTTC.

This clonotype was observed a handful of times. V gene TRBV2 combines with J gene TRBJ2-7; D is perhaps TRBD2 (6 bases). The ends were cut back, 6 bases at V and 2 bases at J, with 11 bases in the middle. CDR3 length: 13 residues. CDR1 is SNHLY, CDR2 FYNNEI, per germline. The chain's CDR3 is CASSGGFPYEQYF. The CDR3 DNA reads TGTGCCAGCAGCGGAGGGTTTCCCTACGAGCAGTACTTC.